This T cell receptor (beta chain) was recovered during a study of blood T cell repertoires in COVID-19 (dated by TCRdb to the early 2020s). Notes on the research overall: The collaborator samples originated in the United States, Italy and Spain and spanned the acute and convalescent phases of COVID-19. The material from the prospective study consisted of cDNA or gDNA derived from T cells, B-cell-depleted T cells, or PBMCs. The dataset comprised deeply sampled blood TCRbeta repertoires from subjects exposed to, actively infected with, or recovered from COVID-19. The repertoires were released in a freely available public database meant as a resource for research on the immune response to SARS-CoV-2. The samples were drawn from two sources: the first 160 participants of the ongoing ImmuneRACE study, and 1,000 to 1,500 subjects contributed by 6 global collaborators. A de-identified subject ID, COVID-19 status, age in years and sex were almost always included in the sample metadata. Where available, HLA class I and class II types were taken from metadata supplied by the sample provider and were not determined by assay-based typing. The full study reports these points: The amount of clinical and demographic metadata varied by source and participant and was provided uncurated.

The CDR3, from cysteine to phenylalanine, totals 16 residues. Only the CDR3 region is kept as DNA, spanning 48 bases read in frame from base 1. On this clone itself: Its antigen is currently not known. No per-base quality is available; no much larger clone lies one base away.

TCRbeta CDR3 regions were amplified from genomic DNA by means of the immunoSEQ Assay, a bias-controlled multiplex PCR. Turning to the authors' computational methods: The number of nucleated cells in each sample was estimated by amplification of reference gene primers within the assay. To quantify the absolute abundance of each unique TCRbeta CDR3 rearrangement, sequence reads were collapsed and filtered. For each sample, productive Simpson clonality was calculated by taking the square root of Simpson's diversity index across productive rearrangements. The table comes from immuneACCESS by way of TCRdb, which keeps in-frame sequences with V and J called. Part of the clones is missing from these tables; in studies checked, under half for an unresolved V gene and the rest for unknown reasons. V, J and clone size derive from that table, while D and trimming were established from the DNA sequence. The table for this sample lists 200,000 to 300,000 clones; roughly 86% of them were counted only once. The ten largest account for around 9.1% of the sample.

A second Seattle source provided samples from volunteer blood donors who had recovered from COVID-19. Each collaborating institution followed its own protocols to collect whole blood in K2EDTA tubes. For TCRbeta analysis, collaborator samples were shipped as frozen whole blood, as isolated PBMCs, or as DNA extracted from either sample type. This TCR was recovered from a man aged 35 to 55 who had recovered from COVID-19. The sequence is built from TRBV21-1 and TRBJ2-6; no DNA check was done on the table's D call, TRBD1. TRBV21-1 is listed as a pseudogene. Sequences were obtained from peripheral blood. The CDR3 region has the sequence CASSRQGACGANVLTF. The nucleotides are TGTGCCAGCAGCCGCCAGGGGGCATGTGGGGCCAACGTCCTGACTTTC.